One T cell receptor beta chain is described in this entry. The antigen this receptor binds is unknown. No clone much larger than this one lies a single base away; base qualities are absent. TCRbeta CDR3 regions were amplified from genomic DNA using the immunoSEQ Assay, a bias-controlled multiplex PCR. The authors' pipeline ran thus. Nucleated cell counts per sample were estimated from amplification of reference gene primers within the assay. Sequence reads were collapsed and filtered to measure the absolute abundance of every unique TCRbeta CDR3 rearrangement. For each sample, productive Simpson clonality was calculated as the square root of Simpson's diversity index over productive rearrangements. The source is immuneACCESS, and TCRdb retained only in-frame sequences with V and J called. Part of the clones is not carried over; for the studies checked, unresolved V genes explain less than half of this, and the remainder is unexplained. Clone size and V and J calls were adopted from that table, with D and trimming inferred from the DNA. The sample data list about 330,000 clones, and around 90% of these were observed just once. The ten largest clones capture approximately 18% of the sample.

CDR1 and CDR2, per the germline V gene, are SGDLS and YYNGEE. The CDR3 covers 16 residues, taking in both the cysteine and the phenylalanine. Only CDR3 DNA remains: 48 bases, in frame from the first base. V lost 4 bases and J lost 4 bases, and the count of bases not matched to a germline gene is 14. Enrolling through a virtual design, the prospective study's participants ranged in age from roughly 18 to 90 years and lived across 20 to 25 United States geographic areas. In the prospective study, cohorts were assigned on the basis of participant-reported clinical history obtained from a screening survey and a study questionnaire. Recovered participants in ImmuneRACE Cohort 3 were defined by two consecutive negative NP/OP PCR tests, clearance by a healthcare professional, or resolution of symptoms. Each participant in the prospective study had whole blood, serum and a nasopharyngeal or oropharyngeal swab collected by mobile phlebotomists. Additional blood draws and questionnaires over an approximately two-month period could optionally be provided by prospective study participants. Prospective study blood samples were shipped either frozen or at room temperature before DNA extraction.

The data originate from a study of blood T cell repertoires in COVID-19 (dated by TCRdb to 2020 to 2021). About the full investigation: Collaborator samples came from the United States, Italy and Spain and covered acute and convalescent phases of COVID-19. HLA class I and class II types, where available, came from metadata supplied by the sample provider rather than from assay-based typing. The repertoires were released in a freely available public database intended as a resource for research on the immune response to SARS-CoV-2. The material from the prospective study consisted of cDNA or gDNA derived from T cells, B-cell-depleted T cells, or PBMCs. Samples were obtained from the ongoing ImmuneRACE study (first 160 participants) and from about 1,300 subjects provided by 6 global collaborators. Subjects who had been exposed to COVID-19, were actively infected with it, or had recovered from it provided the deeply sampled blood TCRbeta repertoires that made up the dataset. The sample metadata nearly always contained a de-identified subject ID, COVID-19 status, age in years and sex.

The research as a whole found: The quantity of clinical and demographic metadata differed by source and by participant and was supplied without curation.

The sequence joins TRBV9 to TRBJ2-7; 7 nucleotides in the junction match TRBD1. The TCR sequence derives from a woman in her 30s who had recovered from COVID-19. Sample: PBMCs or T cells enriched from blood (not recorded which). Read as DNA, the sequence is TGTGCCAGCAGCCCCACTTCGAACCCGGGACAGTACGAGCAGTACTTC. This gives the protein CASSPTSNPGQYEQYF.